Shown below are 30 T cell receptor beta chains from a single sample sequenced in a study of shared clonotypes between healthy human individuals. TCRdb's table, derived via immunoSEQ multiplex PCR, lists solely in-frame clones and lacks some. This table holds approximately 2.5 million clones, approximately 93% found once. Sequencing used naive CD4+ T cells from PBMCs. Indicated subset: CD45RA+ positively selected. These receptors originate from a man aged 18 to 30 in good health. Some clones in this sample may be carry-over from other donors' samples.

Of note for this clone: The sample carries other DNA sequences with the same CDR3. The chain is built from TRBV28 and TRBJ1-2; 8 bases map to TRBD1. The V gene's germline CDR1 is MDHEN and CDR2 SYDVKM. Germline trimming cut 5 bases from V and 8 bases from J; bases unmatched to any gene: 7. The CDR3 covers 13 residues. The CDR3 DNA follows: TGTGCCAGCAGTCTAACAGGGGGACGCGGCTACACCTTC. Translation gives CASSLTGGRGYTF.

This chain uses TRBV7-2 with TRBJ2-3; no firm D call. This CDR3 comprises 13 residues. Germline V gene lookup returns CDR1 SGHTA and CDR2 FQGNSA. V was trimmed by 5 bases and J by 5 bases, leaving 11 bases between them. The CDR3 region has the DNA TGTGCCAGCAGCCCTAGATTGGGAGATACGCAGTATTTT. It translates to CASSPRLGDTQYF. Complete variable domain (other parts from reference TRBV7-2 and TRBJ2-3): GAGVSQSPSNKVTEKGKDVELRCDPISGHTALYWYRQSLGQGLEFLIYFQGNSAPDKSGLPSDRFSAERTGGSVSTLTIQRTQQEDSAVYLCASSPRLGDTQYFGPGTRLTVL.

J is TRBJ2-5 and V is TRBV4-3; D might be TRBD2 (6 bases). Germline CDR1 LGHNA, CDR2 YSLEER. Trimming pared 1 base from V and 7 bases from J, leaving 16 bases between. This CDR3 has 15 amino acids. CDR3 amino acids: CASSQAGTERSTQYF. In DNA form, the CDR3 reads TGCGCCAGCAGCCAAGCCGGGACTGAGAGGTCGACCCAGTACTTC.

This chain joins TRBV5-1 and TRBJ2-3; TRBD2 might be the D (5 bases). The V and J ends lost 0 bases and 5 bases respectively, with 10 bases between them. Per the germline V gene, CDR1 is SGHRS and CDR2 is YFSETQ. CDR3 size: 14 residues. CDR3: CASSLAKAGDTQYF. CDR3 DNA: TGCGCCAGCAGCTTGGCCAAGGCGGGAGATACGCAGTATTTT.

The chain combines TRBV10-2 with TRBJ2-7; D may be TRBD2 (5 bases). Germline V lookup: CDR1 WSHSY, CDR2 SAAADI. Deletions cut 4 bases from V and 7 bases from J, with 23 bases between. The length of the CDR3 is 16 residues. CDR3 region: CASSASVLAVVGEQYF. Here the CDR3 DNA reads TGCGCCAGCAGTGCATCCGTCCTAGCTGTGGTAGGAGAGCAGTACTTC.

This chain joins TRBV4-1 and TRBJ1-5; D not resolved. Trimming pared 1 base from V and 9 bases from J, leaving 16 bases between. The CDR3 is 15 residues long. The germline gives CDR1 MGHRA, CDR2 YSYEKL. This chain's CDR3 is CASSQAGSGFWPQHF. CDR3 coding DNA: TGCGCCAGCAGCCAAGCCGGGAGTGGATTTTGGCCCCAGCATTTT.

This clone has only one observation. The genes are TRBV27 and TRBJ2-1; D gene uncertain. The V gene's germline CDR1 is MNHEY and CDR2 SMNVEV (reference sequence). Trimming removed 2 bases from V and 0 bases from J, with 8 bases in between. The CDR3 loop spans 15 amino acids. This chain's CDR3 is CASSLTTSSYNEQFF. CDR3 in DNA: TGTGCCAGCAGTTTAACAACCTCCTCCTACAATGAGCAGTTCTTC.

This chain joins TRBV28 and TRBJ1-2; 11 bases are shared with TRBD1. This CDR3 region has 16 residues. Germline V lookup: CDR1 MDHEN, CDR2 SYDVKM. V dropped 5 bases and J dropped 3; count of bases not matched to a gene: 8. The CDR3 DNA follows: TGTGCCAGCAGTCCGGACAGGGGGCACATCCACTATGGCTACACCTTC. Its translation is CASSPDRGHIHYGYTF.

J is TRBJ2-7 and V is TRBV4-3; possible D gene TRBD1, 5 bases. CDR1 and CDR2 (germline): LGHNA, YSLEER. CDR3 length: 13 amino acids. With 5 bases removed from V and 6 bases from J, the gap between germline ends came to 14 bases. The CDR3 DNA is TGCGCCAGCAGCAGGGGCCTAATAAGCGAGCAGTACTTC. This translates into CASSRGLISEQYF.

V gene TRBV6-5 combines with J gene TRBJ2-3; no definite D call. The CDR3 extends over 11 amino acids. Trimming left V 4 bases short and J 6 bases short, with 5 bases between. CDR1 MNHEY and CDR2 SVGAGI come from the germline V gene. The CDR3 reads CASSWADTQYF. The CDR3 DNA reads as TGTGCCAGCAGTTGGGCCGATACGCAGTATTTT.

About this clone: The same CDR3 is also encoded by other DNA sequences in this sample. The rearrangement links TRBV18 to TRBJ2-3; D possibly uses TRBD1 or TRBD2 (5 bases each). Trimming pared 3 bases from V and 1 base from J, leaving 8 bases between. Germline-derived CDR1 and CDR2 are KGHSH and LQKENI. The CDR3 contains 14 residues. The CDR3, as DNA: TGTGCCAGCTCACCGGGGACGGGCACAGATACGCAGTATTTT. This translates into CASSPGTGTDTQYF.

This sequence joins TRBV25-1 and TRBJ2-5; D gene uncertain. Trimming took off 6 bases at V and 5 bases at J, with 7 bases between the two ends. Germline CDR1 MGHDK, CDR2 SYGVNS. CDR3 length equals 11 residues. This CDR3 reads CASRRRETQYF. As DNA, the CDR3 is TGTGCCAGCAGGAGAAGGGAGACCCAGTACTTC.

This clone came up a few times. The V gene is TRBV7-8, the J gene TRBJ1-5, with D unclear. CDR1 is SGHVS, CDR2 FQNEAQ, per germline. V dropped 5 bases and J dropped 6 bases, with 11 bases sitting between them. There are 13 residues in the CDR3. The CDR3 loop is CASSLRIGQPQHF. CDR3 nucleotide sequence: TGTGCCAGCAGCCTCAGGATCGGTCAGCCCCAGCATTTT.

The V gene is TRBV5-1, the J gene TRBJ1-2; TRBD1 agrees at 11 bases. Germline lookup yields CDR1 SGHRS and CDR2 YFSETQ. The CDR3 contains 14 residues. Unmatched junction bases numbered 6, after V lost 3 bases and J lost 8 bases. CDR3 bases: TGCGCCAGCAGCTCAGGACAGGGGGCTCACGGCTACACCTTC. Protein: CASSSGQGAHGYTF.

The gene calls are TRBV28 and TRBJ1-5; D is undetermined. V was pared by 6 bases and J by 5 bases, with 11 bases between. Germline V CDR1 and CDR2: MDHEN, SYDVKM. The CDR3 is made up of 13 amino acids. CDR3 sequence (DNA): TGTGCCAGCAGGGTGGGCGGGTATCAGCCCCAGCATTTT. This sequence encodes CASRVGGYQPQHF.

V and J are TRBV4-1 and TRBJ2-3, with TRBD2 as a possible D gene (5 bases). The germline gives CDR1 MGHRA, CDR2 YSYEKL. The CDR3 is 20 residues long. The germline V and J ends were trimmed by 0 bases and 6 bases, with 28 bases remaining between them. As DNA, the CDR3 is TGCGCCAGCAGCCAAGAGGAAACGCGCTGGCGGCAAGTCGGACTGGATACGCAGTATTTT. Translation gives CASSQEETRWRQVGLDTQYF.

V is TRBV5-1 and J is TRBJ2-5, with D unresolved. The CDR3 is made up of 12 amino acids. V was shortened by 4 bases and J by 5 bases, with 9 bases between the two germline ends. Looked up from germline, CDR1 is SGHRS and CDR2 is YFSETQ. The CDR3 region has the DNA TGCGCCAGCAGCGCCCCGTTGGAGACCCAGTACTTC. The encoded protein is CASSAPLETQYF. The entire variable domain, with the rest obtained from reference TRBV5-1 and TRBJ2-5, is as follows: KAGVTQTPRYLIKTRGQQVTLSCSPISGHRSVSWYQQTPGQGLQFLFEYFSETQRNKGNFPGRFSGRQFSNSRSEMNVSTLELGDSALYLCASSAPLETQYFGPGTRLLVL.

This clone was recorded once. This chain links TRBV18 with TRBJ2-2, with D uncertain. This CDR3 has 13 amino acids. CDR1 and CDR2 from the germline V gene are KGHSH and LQKENI. V was pared by 3 bases and J by 5 bases, with 7 bases between. The CDR3 spells CASSPVRTGELFF. In DNA form, the CDR3 reads TGTGCCAGCTCACCCGTGAGAACCGGGGAGCTGTTTTTT. The entire variable domain, with the rest obtained from reference TRBV18 and TRBJ2-2, is as follows: NAGVMQNPRHLVRRRGQEARLRCSPMKGHSHVYWYRQLPEEGLKFMVYLQKENIIDESGMPKERFSAEFPKEGPSILRIQQVVRGDSAAYFCASSPVRTGELFFGEGSRLTVL.

The rearrangement joins TRBV6-5 to TRBJ1-2, with 7 bases matching TRBD1. The CDR3 is made up of 14 amino acids. The V segment lost 7 bases and the J segment 2 bases; nucleotides outside the gene matches: 7. In germline, CDR1 is MNHEY, CDR2 SVGAGI. The CDR3 region has the DNA TGTGCCAGCACCACCGGACAGGACAACTATGGCTACACCTTC. Protein sequence: CASTTGQDNYGYTF.

The chain joins TRBV5-1 to TRBJ2-1, with D perhaps TRBD2 (6 bases). This CDR3 spans 14 amino acids. With 3 bases removed from V and 12 bases from J, the gap between germline ends came to 19 bases. The germline gives CDR1 SGHRS, CDR2 YFSETQ. This chain's CDR3 is CASSWGEIADGQFF. The CDR3 bases are TGCGCCAGCAGCTGGGGGGAGATAGCTGATGGGCAGTTCTTC.

The chain couples TRBV5-3 to TRBJ1-3; 7 nucleotides align to TRBD1. TRBV5-3 belongs to the ORF category, with a function that is uncertain. This CDR3 contains 13 residues. J gave up 4 bases and V 9 bases, and 7 bases lay outside the gene matches. Here the CDR3 reads CAKQTGPGNTIYF. In nucleotides, the CDR3 is TGTGCCAAACAGACAGGGCCAGGAAACACCATATATTTT.

DNA of the CDR3: TGTGCCACGGTCAGTAAGAAGGGAGGTAGCGAGCAGTACTTC. This gives the protein CATVSKKGGSEQYF. V usage is TRBV28 and J usage is TRBJ2-7; perhaps TRBD2 as D (6 bases). V dropped 10 bases and J dropped 6 bases, with 22 bases sitting between them. The CDR3 covers 14 residues. Germline CDR1 reads MDHEN; CDR2 reads SYDVKM.

This sequence joins TRBV28 and TRBJ1-1; D possibly corresponds to TRBD1 (5 bases). Looked up from germline, CDR1 is MDHEN and CDR2 is SYDVKM. This CDR3 spans 13 amino acids. V lost 1 base to trimming and J lost 4 bases, with 7 bases between them. CDR3 amino acids: CASSLSTATEAFF. CDR3 DNA sequence: TGTGCCAGCAGTTTATCGACAGCCACTGAAGCTTTCTTT.

The chain recombines TRBV28 with TRBJ2-6; either TRBD1 or TRBD2 may supply D (5 bases each). V shed 5 bases and J shed 2 bases, with 16 bases lying between them. Germline CDR1 is MDHEN and CDR2 is SYDVKM. The CDR3 has 17 amino acids. The chain's CDR3 is CASSAGTARTGANVLTF. The DNA of the CDR3 is TGTGCCAGCAGTGCCGGGACGGCGAGGACTGGGGCCAACGTCCTGACTTTC. The whole variable domain, remainder taken from reference TRBV28 and TRBJ2-6, is DVKVTQSSRYLVKRTGEKVFLECVQDMDHENMFWYRQDPGLGLRLIYFSYDVKMKEKGDIPEGYSVSREKKERFSLILESASTNQTSMYLCASSAGTARTGANVLTFGAGSRLTVL.

V is TRBV5-1 and J is TRBJ1-1; 7 positions match TRBD1. J was trimmed by 0 bases and V by 2 bases; bases with no gene match: 7. CDR3 length equals 16 residues. CDR1 and CDR2 from the germline V gene are SGHRS and YFSETQ. CDR3 bases: TGCGCCAGCAGCTTTTCAGGGGGTTTCTTGAACACTGAAGCTTTCTTT. Amino acid sequence: CASSFSGGFLNTEAFF.

The chain combines TRBV5-1 with TRBJ2-1; possibly TRBD2 for D (6 bases). The CDR3 runs to 15 residues. Trimming removed 0 bases from V and 3 bases from J, with 10 bases in between. Per the germline V gene, CDR1 is SGHRS and CDR2 is YFSETQ. CDR3 DNA: TGCGCCAGCAGCTTGGTTAGAGCGGGCTACAATGAGCAGTTCTTC. Its protein is CASSLVRAGYNEQFF.

Written as DNA, the CDR3 is TGTGCCTGGGGTCTCGGACTAGCGGGGTCACAAGAGACCCAGTACTTC. Translated: CAWGLGLAGSQETQYF. The rearrangement joins TRBV30 to TRBJ2-5; 12 bases map to TRBD2. CDR3 length: 16 amino acids. From germline, CDR1 is GTSNPN and CDR2 SVGIG (reference sequence). V trimming: 5 bases; J trimming: 2 bases; junction bases outside the gene matches: 9.

This clone was observed a few times. V and J are TRBV19 and TRBJ1-5; D not resolved. The CDR3 has 13 residues. The V end lost 5 bases, the J end lost 5 bases, and 10 bases lay between the germline ends. Germline lookup yields CDR1 LNHDA and CDR2 SQIVND (reference sequence). CDR3 in DNA: TGTGCCAGTAGTGATTTCCAAGATCAGCCCCAGCATTTT. Its translation: CASSDFQDQPQHF.

The DNA of the CDR3 is TGTGCCAGCAGGCCAACAGGGGGCGGTGGAGAGACCCAGTACTTC. Translated: CASRPTGGGGETQYF. The chain carries TRBV28 and TRBJ2-5, with 9 bases matching TRBD1. Per the germline V gene, CDR1 is MDHEN and CDR2 is SYDVKM. The CDR3 is 15 residues long. V lost 6 bases to trimming and J lost 4 bases; unmatched junction nucleotides: 9.

As for this clone: At the DNA level, this CDR3 is encoded by other sequences in the same sample as well. The chain joins TRBV30 to TRBJ1-2; D remains ambiguous. Looked up from germline, CDR1 is GTSNPN and CDR2 is SVGIG (reference sequence). This CDR3 comprises 11 residues. V was shortened by 2 bases and J by 2 bases, with 3 bases between the two germline ends. CDR3 sequence: CAWSTNYGYTF. The DNA of the CDR3 is TGTGCCTGGAGTACGAACTATGGCTACACCTTC.